This T cell receptor beta chain originates from a study of T-cell reconstitution after alpha-beta-depleted transplantation in children. This clonotype was observed a handful of times. For TCRbeta, the library was prepared with unique molecular identifiers. Each CDR3 protein is one row after TCRdb ran MiXCR on the PCR reads. The sample consists of about 420,000 distinct CDR3 sequences, under 13% of them appearing once. This CDR3 is 12 amino acids long. Germline loops: CDR1 DFQATT, CDR2 SNEGSKA (reference sequence). The input for sequencing was PBMCs from the stem cell graft donor, taken from the stem cell graft. This sequence joins TRBV20-1 and TRBJ2-5; TRBD2 matches at 8 bases. This TCR was recovered from a human donor who donated a stem cell graft to a child with acute myeloid leukemia. CDR3 DNA sequence: TGCAGGGCCAGGGCGGGGGGAGAGACCCAGTACTTC. This encodes CRARAGGETQYF.